The clone carrying this T cell receptor (beta chain) came up a few times. Its antigen is undetermined. The data derive from a study of shared clonotypes between healthy human individuals. Once extracted for a subset, genomic DNA was divided evenly among several immunoSEQ plates. Methods used by the authors: Filtering was not the same, since immunoSEQ gave junction-only sequences without quality scores. Measured with immunoSEQ multiplex PCR; TCRdb has only the in-frame clones, and not every one. D and trimming were read from the DNA, whereas the V and J calls and clone size are those reported in that table. The sample consists of under 1,100,000 clones, about three quarters of them appearing once. Study-wide findings and caveats: Some naive CD4 clonotypes, roughly 4.8%, turned up in common across four donors.

Adult donors, all healthy and HIV-negative, had no recent acute infections or vaccinations. CDR3 size: 16 residues. Losses at the gene ends were 5 bases for V and 0 bases for J; bases not matched to a gene: 3. Germline CDR1 WNHNN, CDR2 SYGVQD (reference sequence). The clonotype comes from a man aged 18 to 30 in good health. Sequencing input: memory CD4+ T cells sorted from blood. This sample's subset: CD45RA-negative fraction. V usage is TRBV10-1 and J usage is TRBJ2-3, with 12 bases matching TRBD1. CDR3 in DNA: TGCGCCAGCAGTCCGGGGACAGGGGGCAGCACAGATACGCAGTATTTT. Amino acids: CASSPGTGGSTDTQYF.